Below are 8 T cell receptor beta chains sequenced from a single sample in a study of cytomegalovirus exposure and HLA in healthy donors. In the PCR, 60 Vbeta and 13 Jbeta primers were used. Clones were sequenced by immunoSEQ multiplex PCR, and TCRdb holds only the in-frame ones, with some missing. The profile shows around 180,000 clones, 84% of them singletons. Sequencing used PBMCs. These receptors came from a man between 18 and 35 years old in good health and CMV-seronegative.

This chain joins TRBV7-3 and TRBJ2-7; D possibly corresponds to TRBD1 (6 bases). The CDR3 length is 15 residues. CDR1 and CDR2 from the germline V gene are SGHTA and FQGTGA. V lost 3 bases, J lost 3 bases, and 15 bases lay in between. Here the CDR3 DNA reads TGTGCCAGCAGCTTGGCTCCGGGACAAAACTACGAGCAGTACTTC. Residues: CASSLAPGQNYEQYF.

The CDR3 loop is CASSVVFSGIRSGANVLTF. The CDR3 bases are TGTGCCAGCAGCGTGGTGTTTAGCGGGATACGGTCTGGGGCCAACGTCCTGACTTTC. The J gene is TRBJ2-6, the V gene TRBV9, with 8 nucleotides matching TRBD2. Germline lookup yields CDR1 SGDLS and CDR2 YYNGEE. This CDR3 spans 19 amino acids. V trimming: 2 bases; J trimming: 1 base; junction bases outside the gene matches: 11.

The chain employs TRBV28 and TRBJ2-3; 9 bases are shared with TRBD2. The V gene's germline CDR1 is MDHEN and CDR2 SYDVKM. Losses at the gene ends were 5 bases for V and 4 bases for J; bases not matched to a gene: 10. The CDR3 is 16 residues long. CDR3 DNA: TGTGCCAGCAGTCCTGGCCTAGCGGGACGGGCAGATACGCAGTATTTT. This translates into CASSPGLAGRADTQYF.

This chain links TRBV7-2 with TRBJ2-4; TRBD2 matches 7 bases. The CDR3 spans 16 residues. V trimming: 6 bases; J trimming: 0 bases; junction bases outside the gene matches: 8. Germline V gene data show CDR1 as SGHTA and CDR2 as FQGNSA. CDR3 sequence: CASSSGLGLAKNIQYF. The DNA for the CDR3 is TGTGCCAGCAGTTCCGGACTAGGTCTAGCCAAAAACATTCAGTACTTC.

The J gene is TRBJ2-2, the V gene TRBV4-3, with 7 nucleotides matching TRBD2. CDR3 length equals 17 residues. V lost 2 bases and J lost 0; bases outside the gene matches: 6. Germline V gene lookup returns CDR1 LGHNA and CDR2 YSLEER. CDR3 sequence: CASSQPLREANTGELFF. The CDR3 nucleotides read TGCGCCAGCAGCCAACCACTCCGGGAGGCGAACACCGGGGAGCTGTTTTTT.

The count of this clone is one. The J gene is TRBJ2-3, the V gene TRBV27; D is ambiguous. The CDR3 totals 13 residues. The V gene lost 6 bases and the J gene lost 1 base, with 8 bases spanning the gap. Germline loops: CDR1 MNHEY, CDR2 SMNVEV (reference sequence). The DNA of the CDR3 is TGTGCCAGCAGCCCCCTTGGCACAGATACGCAGTATTTT. This sequence encodes CASSPLGTDTQYF.

This chain connects TRBV18 to TRBJ2-7; D might be TRBD2 (6 bases). The CDR3 covers 15 residues. The germline V and J ends were trimmed by 4 bases and 0 bases, with 13 bases remaining between them. Germline lookup yields CDR1 KGHSH and CDR2 LQKENI. The CDR3 DNA sequence: TGTGCCAGCTCACGACTGGGACTGCCCTCCTACGAGCAGTACTTC. This encodes CASSRLGLPSYEQYF. Variable domain in full (rest from reference TRBV18 and TRBJ2-7): NAGVMQNPRHLVRRRGQEARLRCSPMKGHSHVYWYRQLPEEGLKFMVYLQKENIIDESGMPKERFSAEFPKEGPSILRIQQVVRGDSAAYFCASSRLGLPSYEQYFGPGTRLTVT.

V gene TRBV6-5 combines with J gene TRBJ1-4; TRBD1 is a possible D gene (5 bases). The CDR3 sequence is 16 residues long. The germline V gene has CDR1 MNHEY and CDR2 SVGAGI. The V end lost 1 base, the J end lost 8 bases, and 17 bases lay between the germline ends. Here the CDR3 DNA reads TGTGCCAGCAGTTACTTAGACCTCGGGACTCCAGAAAAACTGTTTTTT. This translates into CASSYLDLGTPEKLFF.